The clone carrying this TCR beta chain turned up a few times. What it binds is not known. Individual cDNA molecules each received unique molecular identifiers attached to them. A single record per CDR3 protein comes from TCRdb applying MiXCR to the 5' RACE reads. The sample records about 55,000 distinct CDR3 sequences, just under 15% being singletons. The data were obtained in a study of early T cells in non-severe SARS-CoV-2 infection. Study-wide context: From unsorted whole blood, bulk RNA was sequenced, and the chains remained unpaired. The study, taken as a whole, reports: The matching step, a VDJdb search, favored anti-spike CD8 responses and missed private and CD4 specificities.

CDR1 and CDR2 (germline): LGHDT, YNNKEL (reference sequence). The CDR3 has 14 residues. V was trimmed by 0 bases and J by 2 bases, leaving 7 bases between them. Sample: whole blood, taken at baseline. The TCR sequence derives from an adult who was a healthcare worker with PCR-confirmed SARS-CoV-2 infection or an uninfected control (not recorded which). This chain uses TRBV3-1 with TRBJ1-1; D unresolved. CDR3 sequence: CASSQEQLNTEAFF. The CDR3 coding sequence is TGTGCCAGCAGCCAAGAGCAGCTCAACACTGAAGCTTTCTTT.